These 26 T cell receptor beta chains were all obtained from the same sample, sequenced in a study of blood T cell repertoires in COVID-19. The protocol was immunoSEQ multiplex PCR, while the TCRdb copy is restricted to in-frame clones and leaves out a portion. Here the sample spans about 110,000 clones, 75% to 85% being singletons. The sample comprised peripheral blood. These receptors were obtained from a woman older than 75 with active or convalescent COVID-19.

The chain uses TRBV6-5 and TRBJ2-3; 7 positions match TRBD2. The CDR3 sequence is 14 residues long. V shed 7 bases and J 2 bases; nucleotides not matched to a gene: 6. Germline CDR1 and CDR2: MNHEY and SVGAGI. CDR3 in DNA: TGTGCCAGCAAAAGCGGGACCGACACAGATACGCAGTATTTT. Protein: CASKSGTDTDTQYF.

Here the CDR3 DNA reads TGTGCCTGCGACAGGGGAGGTCAGCCCCAGCATTTT. Its translation: CACDRGGQPQHF. The chain combines TRBV6-5 with TRBJ1-5, with 8 bases lining up with TRBD1. Germline V gene sequence: CDR1 MNHEY, CDR2 SVGAGI. The ends lost 11 bases at V and 6 bases at J; junction bases unmatched: 6. The CDR3 sequence is 12 residues long.

The V gene is TRBV5-1, the J gene TRBJ2-1, with TRBD2 matching 10 bases. V dropped 4 bases and J dropped 2; count of bases not matched to a gene: 3. The germline V gene encodes CDR1 SGHRS and CDR2 YFSETQ. This CDR3 is 15 amino acids long. DNA for the CDR3: TGCGCCAGCAGCCCGGGGACTAGCGCCTACAATGAGCAGTTCTTC. Amino acids: CASSPGTSAYNEQFF.

In its sample, this clone was seen a few times. V gene TRBV14 combines with J gene TRBJ2-2; 8 bases agree with TRBD1. V shed 5 bases, J shed 4 bases, and the junction held 3 bases outside the gene matches. This CDR3 is built from 14 residues. Germline CDR1 and CDR2: SGHDN and FVKESK. In nucleotides, the CDR3 is TGTGCCAGCAGCAGGGACAGGACCACCGGGGAGCTGTTTTTT. It specifies CASSRDRTTGELFF.

The chain employs TRBV5-4 and TRBJ2-1, with 7 positions matching TRBD2. Germline V gene data show CDR1 as SGHNT and CDR2 as YYREEE (reference sequence). This CDR3 is built from 15 residues. With 0 bases clipped from V and 0 bases from J, the junction kept 0 bases outside the gene matches. For the CDR3, the DNA is TGTGCCAGCAGCTTGGGCGGGAGCTCCTACAATGAGCAGTTCTTC. Protein sequence: CASSLGGSSYNEQFF.

CDR3 in amino acids: CASSEGPNTEAFF. The CDR3 nucleotides read TGTGCCAGCAGCGAGGGCCCGAACACTGAAGCTTTCTTT. The rearrangement uses TRBV7-8 and TRBJ1-1; D not resolved. The germline gives CDR1 SGHVS, CDR2 FQNEAQ. The CDR3 loop spans 13 amino acids. Trimming took off 5 bases at V and 1 base at J, with 8 bases between the two ends.

This clone is labeled medium-sized. The chain links TRBV5-1 to TRBJ2-5, with TRBD1 as a possible D gene (5 bases). The CDR3 spans 16 residues. V was trimmed by 4 bases and J by 2 bases, leaving 18 bases between them. CDR1 SGHRS and CDR2 YFSETQ come from the germline V gene. The CDR3 DNA is TGCGCCAGCAGCCCAAGGTCGTCCGACAGTCAAGAGACCCAGTACTTC. As protein: CASSPRSSDSQETQYF.

The genes are TRBV21-1 and TRBJ2-2; the D segment call TRBD2 is taken from the table without a DNA check. TRBV21-1 is given as a pseudogene. The CDR3 contains 12 residues. In DNA, the CDR3 is TGTGCCAGCAGCACACGGACCGGGGAGCTGTTTTTT. It yields the protein CASSTRTGELFF.

There are a few counts of this clone. The chain recombines TRBV30 with TRBJ1-5, with TRBD1 as a possible D gene (6 bases). The germline V and J ends were trimmed by 2 bases and 4 bases, with 9 bases remaining between them. There are 13 residues in the CDR3. The V gene's germline CDR1 is GTSNPN and CDR2 SVGIG (reference sequence). The CDR3 region has the DNA TGTGCCTGGAGTCTAACAGGGAATCAGCCCCAGCATTTT. Translated: CAWSLTGNQPQHF.

The chain carries TRBV6-1 and TRBJ1-2, with D tentatively TRBD1 (5 bases). This CDR3 region has 13 residues. CDR1 is MNHNS and CDR2 is SASEGT in the germline V gene. Trimming removed 1 base from V and 6 bases from J, with 9 bases in between. CDR3 nucleotides: TGTGCCAGCAGTGAAGGGGGCAGGGATGGCTACACCTTC. Its protein product is CASSEGGRDGYTF.

Regarding this clone: Other DNA sequences in the sample encode the same CDR3. The chain combines TRBV6-1 with TRBJ2-5; 15 bases line up with TRBD2. The germline gives CDR1 MNHNS, CDR2 SASEGT. The CDR3 has 16 amino acids. J was trimmed by 5 bases and V by 1 base; bases with no gene match: 2. CDR3 sequence: CASSEGTSGRGETQYF. The CDR3 DNA is TGTGCCAGCAGTGAAGGGACTAGCGGGAGGGGGGAGACCCAGTACTTC.

This clone was seen more than once but under ten times. The chain joins TRBV3-1 (or the pseudogene TRBV3-2) to TRBJ2-2; 15 bases agree with TRBD2. The junction had 15 bases not matched to a gene; V was cut back by 0 bases and J by 1 base. The CDR3 totals 23 residues. Germline V gene data show CDR1 as LGHDT and CDR2 as YNNKEL (reference sequence). In DNA form, the CDR3 reads TGTGCCAGCAGCCAAGAAAGAGCAGCAAGCCCGGGACTAGCGGGAGGGAACACCGGGGAGCTGTTTTTT. Its translation is CASSQERAASPGLAGGNTGELFF.

The V gene is TRBV5-1, the J gene TRBJ2-1; 7 bases line up with TRBD2. Germline lookup yields CDR1 SGHRS and CDR2 YFSETQ. The CDR3 runs to 15 residues. The trim removed 5 bases at V and 0 bases at J, leaving 5 bases unmatched. This CDR3 reads CASRAGGSSYNEQFF. The CDR3 nucleotides read TGCGCCAGCAGGGCCGGCGGGAGCTCCTACAATGAGCAGTTCTTC.

The gene calls are TRBV18 and TRBJ2-3, with 7 bases aligning to TRBD2. Losses at the gene ends were 2 bases for V and 3 bases for J; bases not matched to a gene: 5. Germline lookup yields CDR1 KGHSH and CDR2 LQKENI. The CDR3 spans 15 residues. The CDR3, as DNA: TGTGCCAGCTCACCATTCCAGCGGGGAACAGATACGCAGTATTTT. This encodes CASSPFQRGTDTQYF.

In nucleotides, the CDR3 is TGTGCCAGCAGCCTGTCTAGTGCGTATGGCTACACCTTC. It codes for CASSLSSAYGYTF. V gene TRBV5-6 combines with J gene TRBJ1-2; D is unresolved. Per the germline V gene, CDR1 is SGHDT and CDR2 is YYEEEE. The CDR3 runs to 13 residues. Trimming took 4 bases from V and 5 from J, leaving 12 bases between them.

The chain employs TRBV6-1 and TRBJ2-3; unclear D gene. Per the germline V gene, CDR1 is MNHNS and CDR2 is SASEGT. This CDR3 is built from 12 residues. V dropped 2 bases and J dropped 9 bases, with 9 bases sitting between them. CDR3 residues: CASSESVGTQYF. The CDR3 nucleotides are TGTGCCAGCAGTGAATCCGTGGGCACGCAGTATTTT.

This chain joins TRBV9 and TRBJ2-7, with D possibly matching TRBD1 (5 bases). The CDR3 consists of 15 residues. V shed 1 base and J shed 0 bases, with 11 bases lying between them. Germline values: CDR1 SGDLS, CDR2 YYNGEE. The CDR3 nucleotides read TGTGCCAGCAGCGTAAGGGGCTACCCCTCCTACGAGCAGTACTTC. This codes for CASSVRGYPSYEQYF.

The rearrangement joins TRBV11-3 to TRBJ2-2, with TRBD2 matching over 10 bases. From germline, CDR1 is SGHNT and CDR2 YENEEA. The CDR3 totals 16 residues. V shed 4 bases and J 6 bases; nucleotides not matched to a gene: 8. The CDR3 reads CASSSRTSGLPGELFF. The CDR3 DNA sequence: TGTGCCAGCAGCTCGAGGACTAGCGGCCTACCCGGGGAGCTGTTTTTT.

This chain joins TRBV27 and TRBJ1-1; D is uncertain. The germline CDR1 and CDR2 sequences are MNHEY and SMNVEV (reference sequence). Trimming removed 6 bases at V and 1 base at J, with 18 bases between. CDR3 length equals 16 residues. The CDR3, as DNA: TGTGCCAGCAGGTTAGCAGCCCAGGTCCCGAACACTGAAGCTTTCTTT. This codes for CASRLAAQVPNTEAFF.

This clone showed up just a few times. The chain links TRBV28 to TRBJ1-2; TRBD1 is a possible D gene (5 bases). The CDR3 runs 15 residues. Germline values: CDR1 MDHEN, CDR2 SYDVKM. V was shortened by 1 base and J by 4 bases, with 13 bases between the two germline ends. The CDR3 is CASSLSFRVGYGYTF. DNA for the CDR3: TGTGCCAGCAGTTTATCGTTCAGGGTCGGCTATGGCTACACCTTC.

The rearrangement uses TRBV27 and TRBJ2-7, with 14 bases identical to TRBD2. Germline values: CDR1 MNHEY, CDR2 SMNVEV (reference sequence). This CDR3 contains 17 residues. The junction had 5 bases not matched to a gene; V was cut back by 2 bases and J by 2 bases. In DNA, the CDR3 is TGTGCCAGCAGTTTACTCCGGACTAGCGGGAGGACCTACGAGCAGTACTTC. Translating gives CASSLLRTSGRTYEQYF.

This clone has only a few counts. J is TRBJ1-6 and V is TRBV5-4; D is ambiguous. Per the germline V gene, CDR1 is SGHNT and CDR2 is YYREEE (reference sequence). This CDR3 contains 16 residues. The V and J ends lost 0 bases and 2 bases respectively, with 9 bases between them. CDR3 DNA: TGTGCCAGCAGCTTGGCCCGCGGAGCCTATAATTCACCCCTCCACTTT. This codes for CASSLARGAYNSPLHF.

The rearrangement joins TRBV28 to TRBJ1-2; 9 bases align to TRBD1. V lost 7 bases and J lost 4; bases outside the gene matches: 7. CDR3 length: 14 amino acids. The germline V gene has CDR1 MDHEN and CDR2 SYDVKM. The CDR3 coding sequence is TGTGCCAGCATCACAGGGGGCAACTCCTATGGCTACACCTTC. Its translation is CASITGGNSYGYTF.

The chain has TRBV14 and TRBJ2-7; possible D gene TRBD2, 5 bases. This CDR3 is built from 15 residues. From germline, CDR1 is SGHDN and CDR2 FVKESK. The V end was cut by 4 bases, the J end by 0 bases, with 13 bases between. DNA of the CDR3: TGTGCCAGCAGCCTAGGGAGCGTTTCCTCCTACGAGCAGTACTTC. It specifies CASSLGSVSSYEQYF.

The chain has TRBV7-9 and TRBJ2-7; D is uncertain. This CDR3 region has 11 residues. Per germline, CDR1 SEHNR and CDR2 FQNEAQ (reference sequence). V lost 4 bases, J lost 7 bases, and 8 bases lay in between. CDR3 protein: CASSSRVEQYF. CDR3 sequence (DNA): TGTGCCAGCAGCTCCCGGGTTGAGCAGTACTTC.

This chain uses TRBV3-1 (or the pseudogene TRBV3-2) with TRBJ2-5, with 11 bases matching TRBD2. The CDR3 length is 15 residues. Germline CDR1 is LGHDT and CDR2 is YNNKEL (reference sequence). The J segment lost 4 bases and the V segment lost 0 bases, leaving 1 base of the junction unmatched. CDR3 DNA sequence: TGTGCCAGCAGCCAAGAAACTAGCGGGAGAGAGACCCAGTACTTC. Amino acids: CASSQETSGRETQYF.